This T cell receptor beta chain emerged from a study of graft-versus-host responses after intestinal transplantation (dated by TCRdb to the early 2020s). With respect to the entire study: Recipients received multivisceral, liver-intestinal, or isolated intestinal transplants. Bulk TCR-beta CDR3 sequencing was used to track graft-versus-host and host-versus-graft alloreactive T cell clones in the graft, circulation and bone marrow after intestinal transplantation. Instead of going to the commercial service, samples from a few later patients were sequenced in-house on an Illumina MiSeq and processed with MiXCR. Donor T cell macrochimerism was defined as a peak of at least 4% donor T cells among recipient peripheral blood mononuclear cells. Every recipient was given anti-thymocyte globulin induction, then maintenance tacrolimus and steroids for roughly three years. Alloreactive clones were identified by sequencing pre-transplant mixed lymphocyte reaction products and comparing them with unstimulated pre-transplant donor and recipient T cells. Of the roughly 26 intestinal transplant recipients enrolled in the cohort, one of whom was a retransplant, 3 patients without pretransplant specimens were excluded. Overall results and qualifications from the work: Early after transplant, declines in HvG clones were associated with peak levels of circulating GvH clones. Patients with donor T cell macrochimerism had high GvH to HvG T cell clonal ratios in their allografts. The relatively low number and heterogeneity of intestinal transplant patients limited the conclusions. GvH clones were detected in recipient bone marrow, and some appeared earlier in ileal mucosa or blood, consistent with an intestinal mucosal origin.

After transplant, bone marrow was aspirated from the posterior iliac crest or from another site selected by the physician. The CDR1 and CDR2 encoded by the germline V gene are MDHEN and SYDVKM. The CDR3 measures 15 amino acids from cysteine to phenylalanine. Of the read, only the CDR3 DNA is kept; its 45 bases are in frame from base 1. The V end loses 5 bases and the J end loses 3 bases, and a stretch of 17 bases separates them. The library was built by means of the immunoSEQ multiplex PCR assay. For most patients, genomic DNA was subjected to high-throughput TCR-beta CDR3 sequencing by Adaptive Biotechnologies. The authors' pipeline ran thus. Adaptive's ImmunoSEQ software supplied the TCR sequencing data for around 19 patients, while MiXCR and VDJtools were used to process a few other patients. CDR3 nucleotide sequences shared between donor and recipient were removed because the origin of such sequences could not be assigned. To count as alloreactive, a clone needed at least 2-fold expansion over unstimulated cells and a minimum CFSE-low frequency of 0.002% (template counts) or 0.001% (read counts). Mappable clones were those detected in sequenced pre-transplant spleen, lymph node, or MLR CFSE-low populations of the donor or recipient. The cumulative frequency of alloreactive clones was calculated as a percentage of all sequences, weighted by copy number. This immuneACCESS table, as held by TCRdb, lists in-frame sequences with V and J called but not all clones. Of the missing ones, under half trace to an unresolved V gene in checked studies; the others have no known cause. V and J calls and clone size are copied from that table; D and trimming were computed from the DNA. The sample yields approximately 9,300 clones; roughly 96% were counted once. 16% of the sample comes from the top ten.

This clone was seen a single time. This clone's antigen is unknown. One base away there is no much larger clone; base qualities are not given. This clonotype was obtained from a human patient who received an intestinal transplant, so some T cells may come from the graft donor. The chain was built from TRBV28 and TRBJ2-7; the D segment might be TRBD1 or TRBD2, since each matches 5 bases. The source material was bone marrow, sampled about 530 days after intestinal transplantation. The sequence in DNA is TGTGCCAGCAGTCATCCCCGGGACCGCATCTACGAGCAGTACTTC. Its coded protein is CASSHPRDRIYEQYF. The reference TRBV28 and TRBJ2-7 proteins fill in what lies around the CDR3, so the full variable domain reads DVKVTQSSRYLVKRTGEKVFLECVQDMDHENMFWYRQDPGLGLRLIYFSYDVKMKEKGDIPEGYSVSREKKERFSLILESASTNQTSMYLCASSHPRDRIYEQYFGPGTRLTVT.